This TCR beta chain came from a study of blood T cells in healthy people across ages. Investigators took around 10 milliliters of peripheral blood from every donor. The use of a sample-barcoded 5' primer and a J-beta primer mix characterized a second PCR of 7 to 11 cycles. Per-sample output comprised a minimum of 2.5 million paired-end reads containing CDR3. TCRdb used MiXCR to reprocess the 5' RACE reads, holding one entry per CDR3 protein. The profile shows 1 million or so distinct CDR3 sequences, 35% to 50% of them singletons. Germline assignment: CDR1 SNHLY and CDR2 FYNNEI. This CDR3 has 13 residues. V lost 2 bases, J lost 4 bases, and 7 bases lay in between.

The rearrangement joins TRBV2 to TRBJ2-3; D uncertain. The clonotype originates from a woman aged 60 to 75 in good health. Sequencing input: blood. In nucleotides, the CDR3 is TGTGCCAGCAGTGAAAACTTGGCAGATACGCAGTATTTT. Its protein product is CASSENLADTQYF. The full variable domain, with the rest looked up from reference TRBV2 and TRBJ2-3, is EPEVTQTPSHQVTQMGQEVILRCVPISNHLYFYWYRQILGQKVEFLVSFYNNEISEKSEIFDDQFSVERPDGSNFTLKIRSTKLEDSAMYFCASSENLADTQYFGPGTRLTVL.